Listed below are T cell receptor beta chains from one sample, sequenced in a study of cytomegalovirus exposure and HLA in healthy donors. Measured with immunoSEQ multiplex PCR; TCRdb has only the in-frame clones, and not every one. The repertoire holds approximately 150,000 clones, with around 90% as singletons. Sequenced: PBMCs. All receptors derive from a middle-aged woman in good health and CMV-seronegative. The CDR3 runs from the conserved cysteine through the conserved F or W. A D gene is named only where the DNA matches it firmly. Expanded clones are given a class, and other clones once, few, many or no size at all.

V gene: TRBV18
J gene: TRBJ2-3
clone size: .
D gene: TRBD1
CDR3 protein: CASSPGQGWYF
CDR3 DNA: TGTGCCAGCTCACCGGGACAGGGTTGGTATTTT

V gene: TRBV7-2
J gene: TRBJ1-1
clone size: .
D gene: .
CDR3 protein: CASSRAAEDTEAFF
CDR3 DNA: TGTGCCAGCAGTCGAGCGGCGGAGGACACTGAAGCTTTCTTT

V gene: TRBV27
J gene: TRBJ1-2
clone size: .
D gene: .
CDR3 protein: CASSLGSGGGYGYTF
CDR3 DNA: TGTGCCAGCAGTTTAGGTTCGGGCGGAGGCTATGGCTACACCTTC

V gene: TRBV5-6
J gene: TRBJ1-2
clone size: .
D gene: TRBD1
CDR3 protein: CASSQGTGNAVPGYTF
CDR3 DNA: TGTGCCAGCAGCCAGGGGACAGGTAACGCTGTCCCTGGCTACACCTTC

V gene: TRBV10-3
J gene: TRBJ1-5
clone size: .
D gene: TRBD1
CDR3 protein: CAISAGTGNQPQHF
CDR3 DNA: TGTGCCATCAGTGCCGGGACAGGGAATCAGCCCCAGCATTTT

V gene: TRBV2
J gene: TRBJ2-1
clone size: few
D gene: TRBD2
CDR3 protein: CASIFGAGGYNEQFF
CDR3 DNA: TGTGCCAGCATATTTGGAGCGGGAGGGTACAATGAGCAGTTCTTC

V gene: TRBV9
J gene: TRBJ2-7
clone size: .
D gene: TRBD2
CDR3 protein: CASSGAREGDGEQYF
CDR3 DNA: TGTGCCAGCAGCGGAGCGCGGGAGGGGGATGGGGAGCAGTACTTC

V gene: TRBV5-1
J gene: TRBJ1-1
clone size: .
D gene: .
CDR3 protein: CASSPQGLGTEAFF
CDR3 DNA: TGCGCCAGCAGCCCCCAGGGCCTGGGGACTGAAGCTTTCTTT

V gene: TRBV5-1
J gene: TRBJ2-2
clone size: .
D gene: .
CDR3 protein: CASSLGENTGELFF
CDR3 DNA: TGCGCCAGCAGCTTGGGAGAGAACACCGGGGAGCTGTTTTTT

V gene: TRBV5-1
J gene: TRBJ1-1
clone size: .
D gene: .
CDR3 protein: CASSLGGGLGLNTEAFF
CDR3 DNA: TGCGCCAGCAGCTTGGGAGGCGGTTTGGGGCTGAACACTGAAGCTTTCTTT

V gene: TRBV18
J gene: TRBJ2-7
clone size: .
D gene: TRBD1
CDR3 protein: CASSPPGTAYEQYF
CDR3 DNA: TGTGCCAGCTCACCACCCGGGACAGCCTACGAGCAGTACTTC

V gene: TRBV5-5
J gene: TRBJ2-5
clone size: few
D gene: TRBD1
CDR3 protein: CASSLEGQKTETQYF
CDR3 DNA: TGTGCCAGCAGCTTGGAGGGACAGAAGACAGAGACCCAGTACTTC

V gene: TRBV9
J gene: TRBJ2-2
clone size: .
D gene: TRBD2
CDR3 protein: CASSGTSGYTGELFF
CDR3 DNA: TGTGCCAGCAGCGGTACTAGCGGCTACACCGGGGAGCTGTTTTTT

V gene: TRBV10-1
J gene: TRBJ2-7
clone size: .
D gene: TRBD2
CDR3 protein: CPPRTGRETCEQYF
CDR3 DNA: TGCCCACCTCGAACCGGGCGGGAGACTTGCGAGCAGTACTTC

V gene: TRBV7-2
J gene: TRBJ2-7
clone size: .
D gene: TRBD2
CDR3 protein: CASSLALAGVAYEQYF
CDR3 DNA: TGTGCCAGCAGCTTAGCTCTAGCGGGGGTGGCCTACGAGCAGTACTTC

V gene: TRBV7-9
J gene: TRBJ1-6
clone size: .
D gene: .
CDR3 protein: CASSGRDSPLHF
CDR3 DNA: TGTGCCAGCAGCGGCAGGGACTCTCCCCTCCACTTT

V gene: TRBV7-6
J gene: TRBJ1-2
clone size: .
D gene: .
CDR3 protein: CASSPGNSYGYTF
CDR3 DNA: TGTGCCAGCAGCCCCGGGAACTCTTATGGCTACACCTTC

V gene: TRBV6-5
J gene: TRBJ1-6
clone size: .
D gene: .
CDR3 protein: CASSQNSPLHF
CDR3 DNA: TGTGCCAGCAGTCAAAATTCACCCCTCCACTTT

V gene: TRBV5-4
J gene: TRBJ1-2
clone size: .
D gene: TRBD1
CDR3 protein: CASSLSGDRGNRGYTF
CDR3 DNA: TGTGCCAGCAGCTTAAGCGGGGACAGGGGAAATAGGGGCTACACCTTC

V gene: TRBV7-2
J gene: TRBJ2-1
clone size: .
D gene: TRBD2
CDR3 protein: CASSSIWGTSGNYNEQFF
CDR3 DNA: TGTGCCAGCAGTTCGATCTGGGGGACTAGCGGGAACTACAATGAGCAGTTCTTC

V gene: TRBV5-1
J gene: TRBJ2-7
clone size: .
D gene: TRBD2
CDR3 protein: CASSPGLAGNYEQYF
CDR3 DNA: TGCGCCAGCAGCCCGGGACTAGCGGGGAACTACGAGCAGTACTTC

V gene: TRBV2
J gene: TRBJ1-6
clone size: few
D gene: TRBD1
CDR3 protein: CASSERQGQTNSPLHF
CDR3 DNA: TGTGCCAGCAGTGAAAGACAGGGGCAAACGAATTCACCCCTCCACTTT

V gene: TRBV7-9
J gene: TRBJ1-2
clone size: .
D gene: .
CDR3 protein: CASSEAVPGGYTF
CDR3 DNA: TGTGCCAGCAGCGAAGCGGTACCAGGAGGCTACACCTTC

V gene: TRBV2
J gene: TRBJ1-3
clone size: .
D gene: .
CDR3 protein: CASSEAREGPWTGNTIYF
CDR3 DNA: TGTGCCAGCAGTGAAGCTCGGGAGGGCCCATGGACTGGAAACACCATATATTTT

V gene: TRBV30
J gene: TRBJ1-4
clone size: .
D gene: .
CDR3 protein: CAWSVGGTNEKLFF
CDR3 DNA: TGTGCCTGGAGTGTCGGAGGTACCAATGAAAAACTGTTTTTT

V gene: TRBV6-1
J gene: TRBJ1-1
clone size: .
D gene: TRBD1
CDR3 protein: CASRDPGQYTEAFF
CDR3 DNA: TGTGCCAGCCGAGACCCGGGACAGTACACTGAAGCTTTCTTT

V gene: TRBV7-9
J gene: TRBJ1-2
clone size: .
D gene: .
CDR3 protein: CSSSLLASNYGYTF
CDR3 DNA: TGTTCCAGCAGCTTATTGGCCTCTAACTATGGCTACACCTTC

V gene: TRBV9
J gene: TRBJ2-1
clone size: .
D gene: .
CDR3 protein: CASSGTTHNEQFF
CDR3 DNA: TGTGCCAGCAGCGGTACAACCCACAATGAGCAGTTCTTC

V gene: TRBV2
J gene: TRBJ2-5
clone size: .
D gene: TRBD2
CDR3 protein: CASIWTSGLQETQYF
CDR3 DNA: TGTGCCAGCATATGGACTAGCGGACTACAAGAGACCCAGTACTTC

V gene: TRBV5-1
J gene: TRBJ2-1
clone size: .
D gene: TRBD1
CDR3 protein: CASSLIPGTDGEQFF
CDR3 DNA: TGCGCCAGCAGCTTGATTCCGGGGACAGATGGTGAGCAGTTCTTC

V gene: TRBV4-1
J gene: TRBJ2-3
clone size: once
D gene: TRBD1
CDR3 protein: CASSQVSGQGLVDTQYF
CDR3 DNA: TGCGCCAGCAGCCAAGTTTCGGGACAGGGGCTGGTGGATACGCAGTATTTT

V gene: TRBV7-2
J gene: TRBJ1-1
clone size: .
D gene: TRBD1
CDR3 protein: CASSLALDRVAEAFF
CDR3 DNA: TGTGCCAGCAGCTTAGCCCTGGACAGGGTGGCTGAAGCTTTCTTT

V gene: TRBV11-3
J gene: TRBJ1-2
clone size: .
D gene: TRBD1
CDR3 protein: CASSLVGTGNVYGYTF
CDR3 DNA: TGTGCCAGCAGCTTAGTAGGGACAGGGAACGTCTATGGCTACACCTTC

V gene: TRBV7-9
J gene: TRBJ2-1
clone size: .
D gene: TRBD2
CDR3 protein: CASSSLASGRANNEQFF
CDR3 DNA: TGTGCCAGCAGCTCTCTAGCTAGCGGGAGGGCCAACAATGAGCAGTTCTTC

V gene: TRBV5-1
J gene: TRBJ2-5
clone size: .
D gene: .
CDR3 protein: CASSTQGGETQYF
CDR3 DNA: TGCGCCAGCAGCACACAGGGTGGCGAGACCCAGTACTTC

V gene: TRBV5-1
J gene: TRBJ1-2
clone size: .
D gene: TRBD1
CDR3 protein: CASSYSRTGRSDHTF
CDR3 DNA: TGCGCCAGCAGCTACTCTCGGACAGGAAGGAGCGACCACACCTTC

V gene: TRBV14
J gene: TRBJ1-1
clone size: .
D gene: .
CDR3 protein: CASSQSVNTEAFF
CDR3 DNA: TGTGCCAGCAGCCAATCAGTGAACACTGAAGCTTTCTTT

V gene: TRBV7-9
J gene: TRBJ2-3
clone size: .
D gene: TRBD1
CDR3 protein: CSSSFGTGFADTQYF
CDR3 DNA: TGTTCCAGCAGCTTCGGGACAGGGTTTGCAGATACGCAGTATTTT

V gene: TRBV7-9
J gene: TRBJ2-7
clone size: .
D gene: .
CDR3 protein: CSSSLTSLSPYEQYF
CDR3 DNA: TGTTCCAGCAGCTTAACGTCGTTAAGCCCCTACGAGCAGTACTTC

V gene: TRBV7-9
J gene: TRBJ2-5
clone size: .
D gene: .
CDR3 protein: CASSPGAGETQYF
CDR3 DNA: TGTGCCAGCAGTCCAGGGGCAGGAGAGACCCAGTACTTC

V gene: TRBV6-4
J gene: TRBJ2-1
clone size: .
D gene: TRBD1
CDR3 protein: CASSQGQEANEQFF
CDR3 DNA: TGTGCCAGCAGCCAAGGACAGGAGGCCAATGAGCAGTTCTTC

V gene: TRBV7-2
J gene: TRBJ2-7
clone size: .
D gene: TRBD2
CDR3 protein: CASSLAATSGTEQYF
CDR3 DNA: TGTGCCAGCAGCTTAGCAGCGACTAGCGGGACCGAGCAGTACTTC

V gene: TRBV4-3
J gene: TRBJ2-1
clone size: .
D gene: .
CDR3 protein: CASSQGARGSYNEQFF
CDR3 DNA: TGCGCCAGCAGCCAAGGAGCTAGAGGCTCCTACAATGAGCAGTTCTTC

V gene: TRBV19
J gene: TRBJ2-1
clone size: .
D gene: TRBD2
CDR3 protein: CASSIQRGGYNEQFF
CDR3 DNA: TGTGCCAGTAGTATCCAGCGGGGCGGCTACAATGAGCAGTTCTTC

V gene: TRBV5-1
J gene: TRBJ2-1
clone size: .
D gene: .
CDR3 protein: CASSLEGRANEQFF
CDR3 DNA: TGCGCCAGCAGCTTGGAGGGCAGGGCCAATGAGCAGTTCTTC

V gene: TRBV5-1
J gene: TRBJ2-3
clone size: .
D gene: TRBD1
CDR3 protein: CASSAGQGRTDTQYF
CDR3 DNA: TGCGCCAGCAGCGCGGGACAGGGGAGAACAGATACGCAGTATTTT

V gene: TRBV2
J gene: TRBJ1-3
clone size: once
D gene: TRBD1
CDR3 protein: CASSTRQGYSGNTIYF
CDR3 DNA: TGTGCCAGCAGTACAAGACAGGGCTACTCTGGAAACACCATATATTTT

V gene: TRBV12-2
J gene: TRBJ1-5
clone size: .
D gene: .
CDR3 protein: CASRLARNSNQPQHF
CDR3 DNA: TGTGCAAGTCGCTTAGCGCGAAATAGCAATCAGCCCCAGCATTTT

V gene: TRBV19
J gene: TRBJ1-2
clone size: .
D gene: .
CDR3 protein: CASSILRGDYGYTF
CDR3 DNA: TGTGCCAGTAGTATATTGCGGGGGGACTATGGCTACACCTTC

V gene: TRBV19
J gene: TRBJ2-2
clone size: .
D gene: TRBD1
CDR3 protein: CASGMLGQGAGELFF
CDR3 DNA: TGTGCCAGTGGGATGTTGGGACAGGGTGCCGGGGAGCTGTTTTTT

V gene: TRBV5-1
J gene: TRBJ2-3
clone size: .
D gene: TRBD2
CDR3 protein: CASMGLAGGADTQYF
CDR3 DNA: TGCGCCAGCATGGGGCTAGCGGGAGGGGCAGATACGCAGTATTTT

V gene: TRBV2
J gene: TRBJ2-1
clone size: .
D gene: TRBD1
CDR3 protein: CASRGTGEYNEQFF
CDR3 DNA: TGTGCCAGCAGGGGGACAGGGGAATACAATGAGCAGTTCTTC